This TCR beta chain appears in the sequencing data of a study of T cell repertoires and Cas9 in healthy adults. Overall study: SpCas9-reactive CD4 and CD8 T cells were characterized for potency, cytotoxicity and lineage. Findings of the study overall: Reportedly, SpCas9-reactive effector T cell proliferation and function were mitigated by SpCas9-reactive Tregs in vitro.

In its sample, this clone was seen once. What it recognizes is unknown. The trim removed 5 bases at V and 6 bases at J, leaving 5 bases unmatched. This CDR3 is built from 13 residues. Germline CDR1 and CDR2: MNHEY and SVGAGI. Method: immunoSEQ multiplex PCR; TCRdb's copy keeps in-frame clones and lacks some. The table has approximately 15,000 clones, around nine tenths seen once; the top ten hold approximately 2%. The chain has TRBV6-5 and TRBJ2-7; 9 bases align to TRBD2. The source is a human donor in good health. The sequencing sample was made of Tregs (CD4+, CD25+, CD127-, CD137-, CD154-) from PBMCs; culture status not recorded. In nucleotides, the CDR3 is TGTGCCAGCAGTAGGGGACTAGCATCCGAGCAGTACTTC. Translating it yields CASSRGLASEQYF.